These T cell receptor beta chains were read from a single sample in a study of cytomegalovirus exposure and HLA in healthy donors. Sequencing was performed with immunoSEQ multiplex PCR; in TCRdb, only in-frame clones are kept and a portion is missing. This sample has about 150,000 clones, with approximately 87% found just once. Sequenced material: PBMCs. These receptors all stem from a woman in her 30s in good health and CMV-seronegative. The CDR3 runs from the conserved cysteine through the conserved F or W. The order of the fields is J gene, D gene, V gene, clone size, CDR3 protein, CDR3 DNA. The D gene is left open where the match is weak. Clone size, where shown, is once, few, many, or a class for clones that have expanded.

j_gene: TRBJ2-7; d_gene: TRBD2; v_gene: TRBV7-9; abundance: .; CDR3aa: CASSRGTSGSYEQYF; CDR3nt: TGTGCCAGCAGCCGAGGGACTAGCGGGAGTTACGAGCAGTACTTC
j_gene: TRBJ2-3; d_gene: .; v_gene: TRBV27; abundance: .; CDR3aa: CASSLFQGTDTQYF; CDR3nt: TGTGCCAGCAGTTTATTTCAGGGGACAGATACGCAGTATTTT
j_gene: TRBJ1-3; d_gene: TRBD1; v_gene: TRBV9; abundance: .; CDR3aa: CASSGQGFRNTIYF; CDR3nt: TGTGCCAGCAGCGGACAGGGTTTCAGAAACACCATATATTTT
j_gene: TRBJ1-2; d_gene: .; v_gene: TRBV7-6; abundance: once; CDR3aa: CASSLSDSYGYTF; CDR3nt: TGTGCCAGCAGCCTCTCGGACAGCTATGGCTACACCTTC
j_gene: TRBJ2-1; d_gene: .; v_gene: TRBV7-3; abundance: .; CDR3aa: CASSLSELNEQFF; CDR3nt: TGTGCCAGCAGCTTATCGGAGCTTAATGAGCAGTTCTTC
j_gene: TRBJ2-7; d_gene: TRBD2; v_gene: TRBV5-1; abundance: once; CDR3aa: CASSLGTSGKEQYF; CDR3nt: TGCGCCAGCAGCTTGGGGACTAGCGGTAAGGAGCAGTACTTC
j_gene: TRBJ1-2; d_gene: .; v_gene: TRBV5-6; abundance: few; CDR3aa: CASSVGSVGPLYGYTF; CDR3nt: TGTGCCAGCAGCGTTGGATCGGTGGGCCCCCTCTATGGCTACACCTTC
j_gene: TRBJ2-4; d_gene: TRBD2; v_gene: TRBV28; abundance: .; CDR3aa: CASNSIGAGGRNIQYF; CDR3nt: TGTGCCAGCAACTCCATTGGGGCGGGAGGACGGAACATTCAGTACTTC
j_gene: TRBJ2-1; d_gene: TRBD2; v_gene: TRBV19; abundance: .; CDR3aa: CASSNGLAGQNEQFF; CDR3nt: TGTGCCAGTAGTAACGGACTAGCGGGACAGAATGAGCAGTTCTTC
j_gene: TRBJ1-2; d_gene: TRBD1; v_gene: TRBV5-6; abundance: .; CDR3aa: CASSLGTGGYGYTF; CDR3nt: TGTGCCAGCAGCTTAGGGACAGGGGGCTATGGCTACACCTTC
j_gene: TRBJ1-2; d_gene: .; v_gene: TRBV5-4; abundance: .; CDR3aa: CASSLDLVYGYTF; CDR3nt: TGTGCCAGCAGCCTGGATTTAGTCTATGGCTACACCTTC
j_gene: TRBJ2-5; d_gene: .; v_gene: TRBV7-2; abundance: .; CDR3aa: CASSLMRASPRETQYF; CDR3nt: TGTGCCAGCAGCTTAATGAGGGCCTCCCCTAGGGAGACCCAGTACTTC
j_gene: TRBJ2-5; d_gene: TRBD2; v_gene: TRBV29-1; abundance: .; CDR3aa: CSVDAGAQETQYF; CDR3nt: TGCAGCGTTGACGCGGGAGCACAAGAGACCCAGTACTTC
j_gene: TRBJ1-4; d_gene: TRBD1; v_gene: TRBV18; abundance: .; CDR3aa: CASSPGQGANSEKLFF; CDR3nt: TGTGCCAGCTCACCGGGACAGGGGGCGAATAGTGAAAAACTGTTTTTT
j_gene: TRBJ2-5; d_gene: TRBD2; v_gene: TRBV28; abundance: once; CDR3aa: CASSSPGLAGWRTQYF; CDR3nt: TGTGCCAGCAGCTCTCCCGGACTAGCGGGATGGAGGACCCAGTACTTC
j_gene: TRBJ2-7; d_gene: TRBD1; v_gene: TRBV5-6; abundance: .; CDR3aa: CASSHTPDRWSYEQYF; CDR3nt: TGTGCCAGCAGCCATACCCCGGACAGGTGGTCCTACGAGCAGTACTTC
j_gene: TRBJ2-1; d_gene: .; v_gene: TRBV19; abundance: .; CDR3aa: CASSKAKIAVEQFF; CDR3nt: TGTGCCAGTAGTAAAGCAAAGATTGCGGTTGAGCAGTTCTTC
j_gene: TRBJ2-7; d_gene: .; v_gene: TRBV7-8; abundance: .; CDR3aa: CASLGPSGVQYF; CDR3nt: TGTGCCAGTTTGGGGCCGTCTGGGGTGCAGTACTTC
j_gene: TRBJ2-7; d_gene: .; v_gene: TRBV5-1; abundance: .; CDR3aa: CASSLGSRANEQYF; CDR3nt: TGCGCCAGCAGCTTGGGTTCCAGGGCAAACGAGCAGTACTTC
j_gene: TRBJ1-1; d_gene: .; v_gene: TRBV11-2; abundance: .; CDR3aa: CASSRGGMNTEAFF; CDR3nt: TGTGCCAGCAGTAGGGGAGGGATGAACACTGAAGCTTTCTTT
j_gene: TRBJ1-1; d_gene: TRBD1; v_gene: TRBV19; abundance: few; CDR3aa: CASSMGTGAGSQAFF; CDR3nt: TGTGCCAGTAGTATGGGGACAGGGGCCGGTAGCCAAGCTTTCTTT
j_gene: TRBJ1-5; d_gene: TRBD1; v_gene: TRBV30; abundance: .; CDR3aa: CAWSRVTGAQHF; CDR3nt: TGTGCCTGGAGTCGAGTAACAGGGGCCCAGCATTTT
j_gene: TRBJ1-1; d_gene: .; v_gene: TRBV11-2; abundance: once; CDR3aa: CASSQLTTRANTEAFF; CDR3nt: TGTGCCAGCAGCCAGTTAACGACGAGGGCGAACACTGAAGCTTTCTTT
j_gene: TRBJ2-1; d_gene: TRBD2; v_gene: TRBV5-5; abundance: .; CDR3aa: CASDGRGDEQFF; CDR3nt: TGTGCCAGCGACGGGAGGGGGGATGAGCAGTTCTTC